This T cell receptor (beta chain) was obtained from a study of shared T cell receptors in the human thymus (dated by TCRdb to the early 2020s). Regarding the study in general: The study examined how self-reactive, shared T-cell receptor alpha chains are generated in the human thymus.

Library preparation was by the immunoSEQ multiplex PCR assay. The source is immuneACCESS, and TCRdb retained only in-frame sequences with V and J called. Part of the clones is not carried over; for the studies checked, unresolved V genes explain less than half of this, and the remainder is unexplained. The sample table holds about 660,000 clones, of which roughly 90% were seen once. The ten largest make up about 0.01% of the sample. The germline V gene (reference sequence) supplies CDR1 MNHEY and CDR2 SMNVEV. The CDR3 goes from the cysteine to the phenylalanine over 18 residues. The kept DNA is CDR3 alone, 54 bases in frame from the first base. V is shortened by 3 bases, J by 0 bases, and the region joining them spans 18 bases. Turning to this clone: Its specific antigen is unknown. No base quality information exists; no much larger clone differs at one position.

This sample was also put to use in a study of human thymus T cells. From that second study: In Finland, the donors were immunologically healthy infants who were having open corrective cardiac surgery for congenital heart defects. Thymus tissue was collected as surgical resects that were removed during corrective cardiac surgery. Biased V and J gene segment usage appeared to be present in both thymic and peripheral blood repertoires. The related research reported highly overlapping thymic TCR repertoires among unrelated individuals. The study characterized TCR alpha and beta repertoires from about 8 infant thymus samples and a few related peripheral blood samples. Donor ages ranged from about 7 to 244 days, and the cohort comprised over five male and two female infants. Thymocytes were released mechanically from tissue and stored at -70 °C as pellets of about 8.5-31 million cells. A QIAsymphony instrument was used to extract genomic DNA from the frozen cell pellets. Using the immunoSEQ multiplex PCR assay, the TCRB and TCRAD loci were amplified from a standardized quantity of quality-controlled genomic DNA. The amplicons covered the V(D)J region and were long enough to include the CDR3 and to identify the V and J genes. Amplicon sequencing was performed on an Illumina platform through the commercial immunoSEQ service. Corrections for primer bias and sequencing errors followed previously described methods, while TCRAD and TCRB definitions were based on the IMGT database. Repertoires were analysed with immunoSEQ Analyzer 3.0 and VDJTools, covering basic statistics, V/J segment usage, diversity estimates, rarefaction and pairwise overlap. Chao1, ChaoE, Efron-Thisted, Shannon and inverse Simpson indices were used to estimate diversity, which was also estimated on datasets down-sampled to the smallest sample. For repertoire overlap, CDR3 nucleotide sequence, V gene and J gene had to match strictly, and clustering was done by Jaccard-based multidimensional scaling. On average, thymus samples yielded 810,000 or so unique TCRB clonotypes, whereas blood samples yielded 65,000 to 100,000.

This sequence was found in a boy younger than two with a congenital heart defect. Donor details come from another sample of the same person, matched by shared clones. The sequencing input was thymocytes. Recombination linked TRBV27 to TRBJ2-4, and TRBD1 may be the D gene, going by 6 matching bases. The DNA reads TGTGCCAGCAGTTTCGGACAGTGCAAACCAATAGCCAAAAACATTCAGTACTTC. It specifies CASSFGQCKPIAKNIQYF.